This TCR beta chain was found in a study of blood T cell repertoires in COVID-19. Background on the study: Both acute and convalescent COVID-19 samples were obtained from the United States, Italy and Spain. Sources were T cells, B-cell-depleted T cells, or PBMCs; the material itself was cDNA or gDNA.

Under the authors' procedure: The authors estimated nucleated cell counts from reference gene primer amplification. Clones were read by immunoSEQ multiplex PCR, and TCRdb kept only the in-frame ones, dropping some. That table is the source of V, J and clone size, and D and trimming were worked out from the DNA. The sample records 30,000 to 50,000 clones, around 95% being singletons. The clonotype comes from a human donor with active COVID-19. The donor label of this sample is uncertain. The sequencing sample was made of peripheral blood.

CDR3 DNA sequence: TGTGCCACCAGCAGAGATACACAGGAATTCGGGTATGGCTACACCTTC. Residues: CATSRDTQEFGYGYTF. The chain is built from TRBV15 and TRBJ1-2; maybe TRBD1 (5 bases). V was trimmed by 0 bases and J by 5 bases, leaving 16 bases between them. This CDR3 is 16 amino acids long. CDR1 and CDR2 from the germline V gene are LNHNV and YYDKDF (reference sequence). Using reference TRBV15 and TRBJ1-2 for the parts outside the CDR3, the full variable domain is DAMVIQNPRYQVTQFGKPVTLSCSQTLNHNVMYWYQQKSSQAPKLLFHYYDKDFNNEADTPDNFQSRRPNTSFCFLDIRSPGLGDTAMYLCATSRDTQEFGYGYTFGSGTRLTVV.